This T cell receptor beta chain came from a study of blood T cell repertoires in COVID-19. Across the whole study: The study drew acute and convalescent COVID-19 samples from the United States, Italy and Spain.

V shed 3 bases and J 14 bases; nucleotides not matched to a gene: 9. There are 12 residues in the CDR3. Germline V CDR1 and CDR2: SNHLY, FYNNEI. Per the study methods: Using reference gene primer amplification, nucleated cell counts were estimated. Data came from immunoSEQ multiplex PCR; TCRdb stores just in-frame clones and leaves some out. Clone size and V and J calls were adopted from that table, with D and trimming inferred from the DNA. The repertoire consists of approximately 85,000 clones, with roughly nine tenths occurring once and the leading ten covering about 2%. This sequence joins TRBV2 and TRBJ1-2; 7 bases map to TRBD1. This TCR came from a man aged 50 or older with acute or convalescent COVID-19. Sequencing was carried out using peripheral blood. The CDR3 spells CASSERGQPATF. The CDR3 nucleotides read TGTGCCAGCAGTGAGAGGGGACAGCCTGCGACCTTC.